Listed here are 11 T cell receptor beta chains from one sample, sequenced in a study of human T cells and chemical hapten exposure. Time point meaning: healthy volunteer bleed at 2 weeks. Whole blood, unfractionated, served as the material for total RNA extraction. TCRdb re-called the RACE reads through MiXCR, storing one row per CDR3 protein. The sample lists more than 70,000 distinct CDR3 sequences; over 8% were seen once. The sequenced sample was whole blood. Every receptor here comes from a female donor in good health. Some clones in this sample may be carry-over from other donors' samples.

This clonotype has just a few counts. This chain joins TRBV6-2 or TRBV6-3 and TRBJ1-1, with D perhaps matching TRBD1 (6 bases). This CDR3 is 15 amino acids long. CDR1 is MNHEY and CDR2 is SVGEGT in the germline V gene. Trimming shortened V by 5 bases and J by 1 base, and 14 bases separated the two germline ends. CDR3 nucleotides: TGTGCCAGCAGTAAACCGGGACACAAGAACACTGAAGCTTTCTTT. It specifies CASSKPGHKNTEAFF.

This clonotype was recorded a few times. This rearrangement joins TRBV7-3 to TRBJ2-3; D is undetermined. V lost 0 bases and J 2 bases, leaving 6 bases between the germline ends. CDR1 and CDR2 (germline): SGHTA, FQGTGA. CDR3 length equals 14 residues. In nucleotides, the CDR3 is TGTGCCAGCAGCTTAACCGGAATCACAGATACGCAGTATTTT. This codes for CASSLTGITDTQYF.

This clonotype was seen at least ten times. The V gene is TRBV6-4, the J gene TRBJ2-3; weak D call: TRBD1 (5 bases). The length of the CDR3 is 15 residues. Deletions cut 2 bases from V and 0 bases from J, with 9 bases between. Germline loops: CDR1 MRHNA, CDR2 SNTAGT. This CDR3 reads CASSDGAASTDTQYF. CDR3 DNA: TGTGCCAGCAGTGACGGGGCGGCTAGCACAGATACGCAGTATTTT.

The V and J genes are TRBV9 and TRBJ1-1; D remains unclear. The CDR3 has 15 amino acids. V lost 0 bases to trimming and J lost 5 bases, with 14 bases between them. From germline, CDR1 is SGDLS and CDR2 YYNGEE. CDR3 bases: TGTGCCAGCAGCGTAGGGGCAGCGGGGTGGACTGAAGCTTTCTTT. This codes for CASSVGAAGWTEAFF.

The gene calls are TRBV18 and TRBJ1-1; TRBD1 matches at 9 bases. The V gene's germline CDR1 is KGHSH and CDR2 LQKENI. V shed 3 bases and J 1 base; nucleotides not matched to a gene: 3. This CDR3 comprises 15 residues. CDR3 region: CASSPRTGENTEAFF. In nucleotides, the CDR3 is TGTGCCAGCTCACCCAGGACAGGGGAGAACACTGAAGCTTTCTTT.

The chain couples TRBV29-1 to TRBJ2-7; D ambiguous. The length of the CDR3 is 11 residues. Germline V gives CDR1 SQVTM, CDR2 ANQGSEA. V lost 7 bases and J 2 bases, leaving 9 bases between the germline ends. The CDR3: CSATHTYEQYF. In DNA, the CDR3 is TGCAGCGCGACACATACCTACGAGCAGTACTTC.

This clonotype was observed at least ten times. The rearrangement joins TRBV4-3 to TRBJ2-1; D unresolved. The germline CDR1 and CDR2 sequences are LGHNA and YSLEER. Deletions cut 5 bases from V and 10 bases from J, with 12 bases between. This CDR3 region has 12 residues. In DNA form, the CDR3 reads TGCGCCAGCAGCGTCCCCGGGTACGAGCAGTTCTTC. This gives the protein CASSVPGYEQFF.

This chain connects TRBV7-8 to TRBJ2-3, with D maybe TRBD2 (6 bases). CDR1 and CDR2 (germline): SGHVS, FQNEAQ. V was cut by 2 bases and J by 0 bases, with 12 bases left in between. The length of the CDR3 is 16 residues. The CDR3 region is CASSLLRGTSTDTQYF. CDR3 DNA: TGTGCCAGCAGCTTACTGCGGGGAACTAGCACAGATACGCAGTATTTT.

This sequence joins TRBV4-1 and TRBJ1-5; the D is unclear. This CDR3 has 16 residues. Looked up from germline, CDR1 is MGHRA and CDR2 is YSYEKL. Trimming took off 0 bases at V and 2 bases at J, with 11 bases between the two ends. The CDR3 bases are TGCGCCAGCAGCCAAGAAAAGGGAATAGGCAATCAGCCCCAGCATTTT. It specifies CASSQEKGIGNQPQHF.

This clonotype has ten or more counts. This sequence joins TRBV10-3 and TRBJ2-1, with 10 bases lining up with TRBD2. Germline V gene data show CDR1 as ENHRY and CDR2 as SYGVKD. V lost 10 bases, J lost 8 bases, and 14 bases stayed unmatched. The CDR3 has 15 residues. The CDR3 loop reads CATGRASGSIDEQFF. CDR3 DNA sequence: TGTGCCACCGGTCGAGCTAGCGGGAGTATCGATGAGCAGTTCTTC.

This clonotype was observed a handful of times. This chain connects TRBV6-2 or TRBV6-3 to TRBJ2-3; 11 bases match TRBD2. CDR3 length: 18 amino acids. Germline values: CDR1 MNHEY, CDR2 SVGEGT. V lost 4 bases to trimming and J lost 1 base; unmatched junction nucleotides: 10. The CDR3 DNA is TGTGCCAGCAGTTTTGTCCCGGGACTAGCGGACGGCACAGATACGCAGTATTTT. Translation: CASSFVPGLADGTDTQYF.